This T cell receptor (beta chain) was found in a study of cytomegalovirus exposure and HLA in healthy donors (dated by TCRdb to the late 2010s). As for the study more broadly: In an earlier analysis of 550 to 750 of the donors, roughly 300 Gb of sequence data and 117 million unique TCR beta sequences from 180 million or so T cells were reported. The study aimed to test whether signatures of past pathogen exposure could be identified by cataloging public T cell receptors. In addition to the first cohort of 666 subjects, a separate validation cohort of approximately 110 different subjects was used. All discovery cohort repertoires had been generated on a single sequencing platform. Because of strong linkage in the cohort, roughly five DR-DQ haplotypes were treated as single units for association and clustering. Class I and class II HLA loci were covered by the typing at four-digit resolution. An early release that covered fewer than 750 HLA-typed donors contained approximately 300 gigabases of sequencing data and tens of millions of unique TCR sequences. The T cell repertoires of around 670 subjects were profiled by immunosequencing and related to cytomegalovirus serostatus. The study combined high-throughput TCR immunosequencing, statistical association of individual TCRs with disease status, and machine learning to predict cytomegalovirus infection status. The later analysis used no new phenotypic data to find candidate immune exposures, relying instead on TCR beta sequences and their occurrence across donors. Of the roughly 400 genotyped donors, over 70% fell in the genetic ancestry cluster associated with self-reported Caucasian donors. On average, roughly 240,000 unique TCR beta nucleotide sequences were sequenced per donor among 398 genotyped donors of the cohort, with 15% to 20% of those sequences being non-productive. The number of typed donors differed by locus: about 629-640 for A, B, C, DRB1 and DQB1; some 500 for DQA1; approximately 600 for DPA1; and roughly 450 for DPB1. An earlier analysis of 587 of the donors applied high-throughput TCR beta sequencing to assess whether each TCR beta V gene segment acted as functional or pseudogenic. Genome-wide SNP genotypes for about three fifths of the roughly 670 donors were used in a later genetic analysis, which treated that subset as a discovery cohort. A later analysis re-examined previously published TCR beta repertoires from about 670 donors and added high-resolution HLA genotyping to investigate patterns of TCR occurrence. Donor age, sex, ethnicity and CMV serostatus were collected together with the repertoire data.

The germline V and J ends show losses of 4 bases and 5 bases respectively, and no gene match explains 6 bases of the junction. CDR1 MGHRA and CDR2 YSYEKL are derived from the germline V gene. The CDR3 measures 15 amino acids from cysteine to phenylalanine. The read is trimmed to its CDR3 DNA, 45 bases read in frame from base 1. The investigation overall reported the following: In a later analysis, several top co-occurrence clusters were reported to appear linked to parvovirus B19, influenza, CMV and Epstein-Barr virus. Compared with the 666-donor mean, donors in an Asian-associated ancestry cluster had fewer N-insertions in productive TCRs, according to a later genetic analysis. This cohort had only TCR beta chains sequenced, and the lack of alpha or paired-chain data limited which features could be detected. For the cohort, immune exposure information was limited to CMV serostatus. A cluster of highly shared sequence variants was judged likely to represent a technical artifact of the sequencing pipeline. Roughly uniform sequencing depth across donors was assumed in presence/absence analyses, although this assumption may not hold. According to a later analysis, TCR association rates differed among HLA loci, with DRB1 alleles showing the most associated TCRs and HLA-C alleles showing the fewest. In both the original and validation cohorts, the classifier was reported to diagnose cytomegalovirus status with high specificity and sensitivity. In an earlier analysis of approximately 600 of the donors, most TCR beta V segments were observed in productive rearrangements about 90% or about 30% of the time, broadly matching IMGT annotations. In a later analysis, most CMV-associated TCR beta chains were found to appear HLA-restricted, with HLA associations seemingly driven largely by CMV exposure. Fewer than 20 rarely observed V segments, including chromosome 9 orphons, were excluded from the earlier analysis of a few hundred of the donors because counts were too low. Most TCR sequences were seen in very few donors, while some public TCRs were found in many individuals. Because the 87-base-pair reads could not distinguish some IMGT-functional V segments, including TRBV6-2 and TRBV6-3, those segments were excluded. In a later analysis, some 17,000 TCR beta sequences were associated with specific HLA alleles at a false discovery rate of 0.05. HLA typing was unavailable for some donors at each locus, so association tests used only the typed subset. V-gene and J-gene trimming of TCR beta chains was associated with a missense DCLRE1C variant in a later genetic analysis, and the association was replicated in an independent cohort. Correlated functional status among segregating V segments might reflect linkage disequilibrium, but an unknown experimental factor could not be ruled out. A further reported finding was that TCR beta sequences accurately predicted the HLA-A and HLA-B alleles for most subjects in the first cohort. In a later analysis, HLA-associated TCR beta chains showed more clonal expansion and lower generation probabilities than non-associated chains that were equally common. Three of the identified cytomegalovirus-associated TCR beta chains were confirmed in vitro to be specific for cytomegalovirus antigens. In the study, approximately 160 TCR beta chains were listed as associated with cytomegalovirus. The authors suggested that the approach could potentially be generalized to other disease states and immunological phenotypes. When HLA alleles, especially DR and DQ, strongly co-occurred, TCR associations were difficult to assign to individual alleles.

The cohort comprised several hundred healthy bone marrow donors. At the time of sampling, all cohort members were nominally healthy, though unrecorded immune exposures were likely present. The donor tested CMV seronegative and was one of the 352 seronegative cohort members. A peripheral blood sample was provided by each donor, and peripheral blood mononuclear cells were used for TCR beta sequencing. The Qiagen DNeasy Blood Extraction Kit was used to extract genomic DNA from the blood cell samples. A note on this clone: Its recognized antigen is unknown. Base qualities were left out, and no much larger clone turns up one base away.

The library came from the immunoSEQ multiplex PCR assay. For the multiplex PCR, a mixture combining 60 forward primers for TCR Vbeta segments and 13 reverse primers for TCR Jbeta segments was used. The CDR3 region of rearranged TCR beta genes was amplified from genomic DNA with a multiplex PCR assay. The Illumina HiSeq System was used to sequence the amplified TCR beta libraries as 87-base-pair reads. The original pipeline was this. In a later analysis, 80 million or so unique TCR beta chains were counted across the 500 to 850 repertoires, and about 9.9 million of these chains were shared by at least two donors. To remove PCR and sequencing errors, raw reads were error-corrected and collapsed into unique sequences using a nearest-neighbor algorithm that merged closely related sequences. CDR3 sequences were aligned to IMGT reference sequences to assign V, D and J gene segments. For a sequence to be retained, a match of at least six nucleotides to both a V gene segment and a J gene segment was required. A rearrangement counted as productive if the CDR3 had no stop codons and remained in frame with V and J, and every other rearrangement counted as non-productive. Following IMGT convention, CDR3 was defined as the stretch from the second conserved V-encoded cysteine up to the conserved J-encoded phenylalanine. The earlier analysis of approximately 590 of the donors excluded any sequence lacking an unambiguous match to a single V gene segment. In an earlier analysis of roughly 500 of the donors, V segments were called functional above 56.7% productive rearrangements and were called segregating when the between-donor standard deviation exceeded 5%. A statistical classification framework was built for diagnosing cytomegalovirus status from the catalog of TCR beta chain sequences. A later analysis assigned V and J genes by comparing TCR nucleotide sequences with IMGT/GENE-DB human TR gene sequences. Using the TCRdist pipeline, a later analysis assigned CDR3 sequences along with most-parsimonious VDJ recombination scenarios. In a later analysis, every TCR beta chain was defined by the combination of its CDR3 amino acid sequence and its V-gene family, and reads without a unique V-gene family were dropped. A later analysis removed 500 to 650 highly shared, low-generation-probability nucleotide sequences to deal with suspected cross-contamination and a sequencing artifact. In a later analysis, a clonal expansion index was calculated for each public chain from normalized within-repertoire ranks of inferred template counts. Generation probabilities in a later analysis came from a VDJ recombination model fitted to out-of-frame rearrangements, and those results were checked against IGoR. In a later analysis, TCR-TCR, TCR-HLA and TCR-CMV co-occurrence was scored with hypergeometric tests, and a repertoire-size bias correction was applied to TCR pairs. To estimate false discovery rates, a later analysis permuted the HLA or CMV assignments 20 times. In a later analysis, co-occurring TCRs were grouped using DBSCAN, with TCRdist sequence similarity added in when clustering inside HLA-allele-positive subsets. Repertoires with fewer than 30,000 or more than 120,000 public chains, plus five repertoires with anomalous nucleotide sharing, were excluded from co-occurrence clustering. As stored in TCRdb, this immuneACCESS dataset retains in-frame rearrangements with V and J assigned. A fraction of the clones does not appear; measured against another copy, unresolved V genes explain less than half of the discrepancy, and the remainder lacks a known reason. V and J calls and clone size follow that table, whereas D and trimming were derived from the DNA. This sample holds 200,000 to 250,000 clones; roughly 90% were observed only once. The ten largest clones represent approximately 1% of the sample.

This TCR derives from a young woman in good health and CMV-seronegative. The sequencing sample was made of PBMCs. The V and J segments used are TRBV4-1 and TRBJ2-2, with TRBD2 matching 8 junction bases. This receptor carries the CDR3 CASSLGLVGTGELFF. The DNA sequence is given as TGCGCCAGCAGCCTGGGACTAGTGGGGACCGGGGAGCTGTTTTTT.